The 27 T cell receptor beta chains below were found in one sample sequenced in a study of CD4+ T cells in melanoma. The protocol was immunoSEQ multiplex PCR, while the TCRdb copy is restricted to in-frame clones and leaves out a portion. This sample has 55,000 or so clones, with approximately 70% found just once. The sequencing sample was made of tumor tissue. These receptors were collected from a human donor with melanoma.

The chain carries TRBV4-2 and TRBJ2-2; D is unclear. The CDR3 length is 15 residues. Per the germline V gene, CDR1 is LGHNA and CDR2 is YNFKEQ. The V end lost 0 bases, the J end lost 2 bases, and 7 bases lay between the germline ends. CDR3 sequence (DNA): TGTGCCAGCAGCCAAGATTGGCAAAACACCGGGGAGCTGTTTTTT. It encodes CASSQDWQNTGELFF.

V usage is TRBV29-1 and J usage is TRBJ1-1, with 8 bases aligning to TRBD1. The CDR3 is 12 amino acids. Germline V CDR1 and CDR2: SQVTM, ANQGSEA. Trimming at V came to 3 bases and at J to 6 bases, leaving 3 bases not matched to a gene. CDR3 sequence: CSVDQGAAEAFF. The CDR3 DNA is TGCAGCGTTGATCAGGGGGCCGCTGAAGCTTTCTTT.

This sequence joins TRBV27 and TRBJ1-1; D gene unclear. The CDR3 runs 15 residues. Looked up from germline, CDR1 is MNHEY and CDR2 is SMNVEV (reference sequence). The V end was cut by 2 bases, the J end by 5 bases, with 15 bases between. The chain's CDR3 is CASSLSPSGGTEAFF. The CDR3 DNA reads TGTGCCAGCAGTTTAAGTCCCTCCGGTGGGACTGAAGCTTTCTTT.

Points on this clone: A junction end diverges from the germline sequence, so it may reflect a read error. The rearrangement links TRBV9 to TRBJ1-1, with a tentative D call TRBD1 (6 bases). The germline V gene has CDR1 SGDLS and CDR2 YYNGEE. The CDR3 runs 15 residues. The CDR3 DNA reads TGTGCCAGCAGCGGTGGGGGGGCGGGGAACGCTGAAGCTTTCTTT. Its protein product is CASSGGGAGNAEAFF.

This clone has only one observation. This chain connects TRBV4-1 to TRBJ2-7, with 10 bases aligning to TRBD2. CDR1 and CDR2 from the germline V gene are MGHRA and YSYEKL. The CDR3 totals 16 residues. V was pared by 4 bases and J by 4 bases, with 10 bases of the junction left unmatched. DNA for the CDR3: TGCGCCAGCAGCCCGTACACTAGCGGGGAAATGTACGAGCAGTACTTC. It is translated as CASSPYTSGEMYEQYF.

Here the CDR3 DNA reads TGTGCCAGCAGTGAATATAGGAACACTGAAGCTTTCTTT. This gives the protein CASSEYRNTEAFF. This rearrangement joins TRBV2 to TRBJ1-1; D gene uncertain. There are 13 residues in the CDR3. Germline V CDR1 and CDR2: SNHLY, FYNNEI. V lost 2 bases and J 1 base, leaving 5 bases between the germline ends. The whole variable domain, filled in from reference TRBV2 and TRBJ1-1, reads EPEVTQTPSHQVTQMGQEVILRCVPISNHLYFYWYRQILGQKVEFLVSFYNNEISEKSEIFDDQFSVERPDGSNFTLKIRSTKLEDSAMYFCASSEYRNTEAFFGQGTRLTVV.

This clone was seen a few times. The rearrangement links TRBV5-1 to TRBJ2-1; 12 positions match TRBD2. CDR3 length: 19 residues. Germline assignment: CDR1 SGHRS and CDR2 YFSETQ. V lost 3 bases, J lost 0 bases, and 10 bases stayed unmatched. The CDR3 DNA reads TGCGCCAGCAGCTCGTCGACTAGCGGGGGTTCACGCTCCTACAATGAGCAGTTCTTC. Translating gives CASSSSTSGGSRSYNEQFF.

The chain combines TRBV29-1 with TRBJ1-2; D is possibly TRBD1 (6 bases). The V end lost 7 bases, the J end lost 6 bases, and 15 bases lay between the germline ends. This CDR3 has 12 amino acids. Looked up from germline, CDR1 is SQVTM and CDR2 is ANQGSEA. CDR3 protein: CSAGEGEHGYTF. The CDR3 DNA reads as TGCAGCGCCGGAGAGGGGGAACATGGCTACACCTTC.

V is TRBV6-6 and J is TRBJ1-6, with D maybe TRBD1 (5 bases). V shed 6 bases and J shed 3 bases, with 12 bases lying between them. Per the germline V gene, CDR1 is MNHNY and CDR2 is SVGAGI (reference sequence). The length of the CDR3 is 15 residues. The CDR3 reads CASRPDSLYNSPLHF. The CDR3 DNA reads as TGTGCCAGCAGACCCGACAGCCTCTATAATTCACCCCTCCACTTT.

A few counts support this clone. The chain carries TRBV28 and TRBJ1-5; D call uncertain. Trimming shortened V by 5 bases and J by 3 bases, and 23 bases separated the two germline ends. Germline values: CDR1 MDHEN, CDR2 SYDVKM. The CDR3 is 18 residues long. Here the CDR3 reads CASSRHRVVRAFNQPQHF. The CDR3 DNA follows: TGTGCCAGCAGTCGACATCGAGTAGTCCGGGCCTTCAATCAGCCCCAGCATTTT.

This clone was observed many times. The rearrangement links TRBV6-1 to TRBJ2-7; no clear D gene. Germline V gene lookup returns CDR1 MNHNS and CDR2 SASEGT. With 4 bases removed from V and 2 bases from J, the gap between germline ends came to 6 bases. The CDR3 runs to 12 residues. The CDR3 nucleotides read TGTGCCAGCAGTGTAACCCCCTACGAGCAGTACTTC. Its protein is CASSVTPYEQYF.

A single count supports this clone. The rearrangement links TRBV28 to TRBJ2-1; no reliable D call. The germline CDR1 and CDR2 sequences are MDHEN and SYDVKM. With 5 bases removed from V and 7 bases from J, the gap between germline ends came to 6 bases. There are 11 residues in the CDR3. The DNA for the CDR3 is TGTGCCAGCAGTGACCGTAATGAGCAGTTCTTC. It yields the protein CASSDRNEQFF.

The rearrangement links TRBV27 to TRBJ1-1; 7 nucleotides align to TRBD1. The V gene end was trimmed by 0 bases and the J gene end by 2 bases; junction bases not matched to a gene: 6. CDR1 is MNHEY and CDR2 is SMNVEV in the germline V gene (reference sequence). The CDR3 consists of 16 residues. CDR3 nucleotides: TGTGCCAGCAGTTTATCGATGGACAGGATTAACACTGAAGCTTTCTTT. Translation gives CASSLSMDRINTEAFF.

The DNA of the CDR3 is TGTGCCAGCAGCATAACGTGGGGTCGGGGGGCCGCTGATACGCAGTATTTT. This codes for CASSITWGRGAADTQYF. The rearrangement uses TRBV7-6 and TRBJ2-3, with D perhaps matching TRBD2 (7 bases). Per germline, CDR1 SGHVS and CDR2 FNYEAQ. V dropped 5 bases and J dropped 6 bases, with 24 bases sitting between them. This CDR3 has 17 residues.

The CDR3 loop reads CASSTTGARSDYEQYF. Here the CDR3 DNA reads TGTGCCAGTAGTACCACAGGGGCTCGGTCGGACTACGAGCAGTACTTC. V usage is TRBV19 and J usage is TRBJ2-7; TRBD1 matches at 7 bases. V was pared by 4 bases and J by 3 bases, with 12 bases of the junction left unmatched. Germline V CDR1 and CDR2: LNHDA, SQIVND (reference sequence). This CDR3 comprises 16 residues.

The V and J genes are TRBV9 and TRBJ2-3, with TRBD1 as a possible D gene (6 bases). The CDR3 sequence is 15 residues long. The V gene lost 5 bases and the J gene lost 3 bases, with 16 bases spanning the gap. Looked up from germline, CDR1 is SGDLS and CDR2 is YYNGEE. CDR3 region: CASSEATGFTDTQYF. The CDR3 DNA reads TGTGCCAGCAGTGAAGCCACAGGGTTTACAGATACGCAGTATTTT.

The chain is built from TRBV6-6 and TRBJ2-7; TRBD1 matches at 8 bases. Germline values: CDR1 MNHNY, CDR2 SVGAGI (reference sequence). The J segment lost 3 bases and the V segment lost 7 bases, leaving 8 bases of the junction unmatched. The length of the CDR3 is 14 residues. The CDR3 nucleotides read TGTGCCAGCAAGCCGGGACAGGCAAACTACGAGCAGTACTTC. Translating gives CASKPGQANYEQYF.

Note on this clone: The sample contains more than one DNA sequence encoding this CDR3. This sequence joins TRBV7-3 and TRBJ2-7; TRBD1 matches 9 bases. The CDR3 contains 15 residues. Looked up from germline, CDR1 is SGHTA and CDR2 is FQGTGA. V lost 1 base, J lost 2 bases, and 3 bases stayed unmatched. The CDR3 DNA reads TGTGCCAGCAGCTTAAGTGGGACAGGGCCCTACGAGCAGTACTTC. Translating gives CASSLSGTGPYEQYF. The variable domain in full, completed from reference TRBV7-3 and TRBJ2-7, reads GAGVSQTPSNKVTEKGKYVELRCDPISGHTALYWYRQSLGQGPEFLIYFQGTGAADDSGLPNDRFFAVRPEGSVSTLKIQRTERGDSAVYLCASSLSGTGPYEQYFGPGTRLTVT.

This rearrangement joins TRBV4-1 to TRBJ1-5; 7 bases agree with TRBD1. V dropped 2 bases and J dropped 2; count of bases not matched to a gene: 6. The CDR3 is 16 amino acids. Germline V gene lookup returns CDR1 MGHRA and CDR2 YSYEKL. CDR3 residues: CASSQKQGVGNQPQHF. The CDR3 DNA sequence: TGCGCCAGCAGCCAAAAGCAGGGGGTGGGCAATCAGCCCCAGCATTTT.

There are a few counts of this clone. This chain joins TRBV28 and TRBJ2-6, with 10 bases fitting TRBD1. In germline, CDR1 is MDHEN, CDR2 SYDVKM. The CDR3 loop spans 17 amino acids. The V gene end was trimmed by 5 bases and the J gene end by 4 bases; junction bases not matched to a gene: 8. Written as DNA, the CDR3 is TGTGCCAGCAGTAAGACAGGGGGCTGGTTGGGGGCCAACGTCCTGACTTTC. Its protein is CASSKTGGWLGANVLTF.

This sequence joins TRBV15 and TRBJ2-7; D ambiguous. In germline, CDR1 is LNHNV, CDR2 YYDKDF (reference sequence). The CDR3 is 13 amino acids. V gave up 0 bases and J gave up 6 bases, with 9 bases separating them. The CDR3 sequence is CATSRDLRSEQYF. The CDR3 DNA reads TGTGCCACCAGCAGAGATCTTCGTAGCGAGCAGTACTTC.

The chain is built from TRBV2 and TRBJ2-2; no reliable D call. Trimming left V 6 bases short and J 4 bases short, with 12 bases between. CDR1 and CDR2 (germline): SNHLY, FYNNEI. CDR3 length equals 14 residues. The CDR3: CASRPGPSTGELFF. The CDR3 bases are TGTGCCAGCAGGCCCGGGCCCAGCACCGGGGAGCTGTTTTTT. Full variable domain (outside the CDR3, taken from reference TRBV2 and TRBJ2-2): EPEVTQTPSHQVTQMGQEVILRCVPISNHLYFYWYRQILGQKVEFLVSFYNNEISEKSEIFDDQFSVERPDGSNFTLKIRSTKLEDSAMYFCASRPGPSTGELFFGEGSRLTVL.

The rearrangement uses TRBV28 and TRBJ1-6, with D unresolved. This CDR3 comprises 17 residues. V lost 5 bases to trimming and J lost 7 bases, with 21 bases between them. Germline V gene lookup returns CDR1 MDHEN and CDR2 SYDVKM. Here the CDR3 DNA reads TGTGCCAGCAGTCCCTTTCGAAAGGGCCCTATAAATTCACCCCTCCACTTT. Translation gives CASSPFRKGPINSPLHF.

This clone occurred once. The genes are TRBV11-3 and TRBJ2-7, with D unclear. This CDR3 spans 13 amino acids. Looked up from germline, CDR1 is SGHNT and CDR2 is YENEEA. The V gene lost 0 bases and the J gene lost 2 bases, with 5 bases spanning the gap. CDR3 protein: CASSLDPAYEQYF. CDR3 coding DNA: TGTGCCAGCAGCTTAGATCCCGCCTACGAGCAGTACTTC.

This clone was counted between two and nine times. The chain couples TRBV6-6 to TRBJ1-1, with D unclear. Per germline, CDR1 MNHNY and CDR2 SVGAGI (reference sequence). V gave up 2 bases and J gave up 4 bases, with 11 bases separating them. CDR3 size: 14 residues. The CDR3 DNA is TGTGCCAGCAGTTACACCTCGGGTGTCACTGAAGCTTTCTTT. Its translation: CASSYTSGVTEAFF.

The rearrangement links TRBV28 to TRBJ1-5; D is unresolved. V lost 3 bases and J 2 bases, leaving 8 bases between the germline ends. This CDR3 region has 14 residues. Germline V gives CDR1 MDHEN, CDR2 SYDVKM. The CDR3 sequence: CASSFGVGNQPQHF. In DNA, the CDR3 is TGTGCCAGCAGTTTCGGGGTCGGCAATCAGCCCCAGCATTTT.

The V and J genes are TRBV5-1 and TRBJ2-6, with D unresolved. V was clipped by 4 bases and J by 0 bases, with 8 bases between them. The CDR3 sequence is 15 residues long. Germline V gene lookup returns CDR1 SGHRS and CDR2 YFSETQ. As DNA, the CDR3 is TGCGCCAGCAGCCCGATGAGCTCTGGGGCCAACGTCCTGACTTTC. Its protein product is CASSPMSSGANVLTF.